These T cell receptor beta chains were read from a single sample in a study of identical twins. From the 5' RACE reads, TCRdb called clonotypes with MiXCR, one entry per CDR3 protein. Of approximately 630,000 distinct CDR3 sequences listed, 7% to 7.5% were seen once; the top ten hold about 1.6%. A further study also used this sample, focusing on yellow fever vaccine responses in identical twins.

The sample consisted of PBMCs. The source of these receptors is a woman between 18 and 29 years old in good health. CDR3s include the opening cysteine and the closing phenylalanine or tryptophan. D genes are given only for firm matches. Some rows have no size entry. The others give once, few or many, or a class for an expanded clone.

d_call	clone_size	v_call	j_call	cdr3_aa	cdr3_nt
-	few	TRBV4-1	TRBJ1-4	CASSNRPAEKLFF	TGCGCCAGCAGCAATAGGCCGGCTGAAAAACTGTTTTTT
TRBD2	many	TRBV20-1	TRBJ2-7	CSARILAGYEQYF	TGCAGTGCTAGAATACTAGCGGGATACGAGCAGTACTTC
-	many	TRBV6-5	TRBJ1-4	CASSYSTATNEKLFF	TGTGCCAGCAGTTACTCGACCGCAACTAATGAAAAACTGTTTTTT
-	many	TRBV12-3/TRBV12-4	TRBJ1-5	CASSFGGLSNQPQHF	TGTGCCAGCAGTTTCGGCGGGCTTAGCAATCAGCCCCAGCATTTT
-	many	TRBV24-1	TRBJ2-3	CATRDSGTDTQYF	TGTGCCACTAGGGATTCGGGCACAGATACGCAGTATTTT
-	few	TRBV20-1	TRBJ2-1	CSARATRGALNNEQFF	TGCAGTGCTAGAGCTACGAGGGGGGCCCTCAACAATGAGCAGTTCTTC
TRBD1	many	TRBV7-9	TRBJ1-1	CASSFPGTGVTEAFF	TGTGCCAGCAGCTTCCCCGGGACAGGGGTCACTGAAGCTTTCTTT
TRBD2	many	TRBV20-1	TRBJ2-1	CSAQTSSGRDNEQFF	TGCAGTGCCCAAACGTCTAGCGGGAGGGACAATGAGCAGTTCTTC
TRBD2	many	TRBV10-3	TRBJ2-1	CAIRSSGAEQFF	TGTGCCATCAGGTCTAGCGGCGCGGAGCAGTTCTTC
-	-	TRBV7-9	TRBJ1-1	CASSSPLGVTNTEAFF	TGTGCCAGCAGCTCGCCGTTGGGGGTAACAAACACTGAAGCTTTCTTT
TRBD1	-	TRBV5-1	TRBJ1-1	CASSYGQGGSEAFF	TGCGCCAGCAGCTATGGACAGGGCGGGTCTGAAGCTTTCTTT
TRBD1	-	TRBV11-2	TRBJ1-5	CASSPLRGARNQPQHF	TGTGCCAGCAGCCCACTCAGGGGGGCTCGCAATCAGCCCCAGCATTTT
TRBD1	-	TRBV12-3/TRBV12-4	TRBJ2-7	CASSWDRISNEQYF	TGTGCCAGCAGTTGGGACAGAATTTCCAACGAGCAGTACTTC
TRBD1	many	TRBV4-1	TRBJ1-2	CASSQELNPRGNYYGYTF	TGCGCCAGCAGCCAAGAGCTAAACCCCAGGGGGAATTACTATGGCTACACCTTC
-	few	TRBV20-1	TRBJ2-1	CSAKAFETYNEQFF	TGCAGTGCTAAGGCATTCGAAACCTACAATGAGCAGTTCTTC
TRBD2	many	TRBV6-1	TRBJ2-3	CASSPQRLAATDTQYF	TGTGCCAGCAGTCCCCAGAGACTAGCGGCCACAGATACGCAGTATTTT
TRBD1	-	TRBV4-1	TRBJ1-4	CASSHQTQQGAREKLFF	TGCGCCAGCAGCCACCAGACCCAACAGGGGGCCCGTGAAAAACTGTTTTTT
-	-	TRBV5-1	TRBJ1-2	CASSGTDLYGYTF	TGCGCCAGCAGCGGTACCGACCTCTATGGCTACACCTTC
-	many	TRBV5-1	TRBJ2-5	CASSLAPTETQYF	TGCGCCAGCAGCTTGGCGCCGACAGAGACCCAGTACTTC
-	few	TRBV2	TRBJ2-3	CASSLRMGADTQYF	TGTGCCAGCAGCTTGAGGATGGGAGCAGATACGCAGTATTTT
-	many	TRBV7-8	TRBJ2-3	CASSSPLDTQYF	TGTGCCAGCAGCTCCCCATTAGATACGCAGTATTTT
TRBD2	-	TRBV5-4	TRBJ2-7	CASSLEASGSSYEQYF	TGTGCCAGCAGCTTGGAGGCTAGCGGGAGCTCCTACGAGCAGTACTTC
TRBD1	few	TRBV12-3/TRBV12-4	TRBJ1-4	CASSSGTGLHLKLFF	TGTGCCAGCAGTTCCGGGACAGGGCTCCATCTTAAACTGTTTTTT
-	-	TRBV5-6	TRBJ2-7	CASSPGWGFVF	TGTGCCAGCAGCCCCGGATGGGGGTTTGTCTTC
-	many	TRBV5-1	TRBJ1-4	CASSFDRIDEKLFF	TGCGCCAGCAGCTTCGACCGTATAGATGAAAAACTGTTTTTT
-	many	TRBV12-3/TRBV12-4	TRBJ2-1	CASSLRERVNEQFF	TGTGCCAGCAGTTTAAGGGAAAGAGTGAATGAGCAGTTCTTC
-	few	TRBV12-3/TRBV12-4	TRBJ2-5	CASSRVAQETQYF	TGTGCCAGCAGTCGGGTGGCCCAAGAGACCCAGTACTTC
-	few	TRBV11-2	TRBJ2-3	CASSLVGGVVTDTQYF	TGTGCCAGCAGCTTAGTTGGGGGAGTGGTTACAGATACGCAGTATTTT
-	-	TRBV20-1	TRBJ2-1	CSAPQGNEQFF	TGCAGTGCTCCACAGGGCAATGAGCAGTTCTTC
TRBD1	many	TRBV29-1	TRBJ1-5	CSVTTGVNSNQPQHF	TGCAGCGTTACCACAGGGGTCAATAGCAATCAGCCCCAGCATTTT
TRBD1	-	TRBV7-9	TRBJ2-1	CASSLPRTGSNEQFF	TGTGCCAGCAGCTTACCCCGGACAGGGTCCAATGAGCAGTTCTTC
TRBD2	-	TRBV5-1	TRBJ2-7	CASSFSSGSDYEQYF	TGCGCCAGCAGCTTCTCTAGCGGGAGTGACTACGAGCAGTACTTC
-	few	TRBV2	TRBJ1-5	CASSRGANQPQHF	TGTGCCAGCAGCCGGGGGGCAAATCAGCCCCAGCATTTT
-	many	TRBV28	TRBJ2-1	CASSLSPYNEQFF	TGTGCCAGCAGCTTAAGTCCTTACAATGAGCAGTTCTTC
-	many	TRBV29-1	TRBJ2-7	CSVALTTPYEQYF	TGCAGCGTTGCCTTGACTACCCCCTACGAGCAGTACTTC
TRBD1	few	TRBV12-5	TRBJ2-3	CASASSDRGAMGYTQYF	TGTGCTAGTGCCTCCTCAGACAGGGGCGCGATGGGTTATACGCAGTATTTT
TRBD2	-	TRBV7-3	TRBJ2-3	CASSFRGLAGGPPTDTQYF	TGTGCCAGCAGCTTCCGCGGACTAGCGGGAGGGCCTCCCACAGATACGCAGTATTTT
-	few	TRBV12-3/TRBV12-4	TRBJ2-1	CASSYTNNEQFF	TGTGCCAGCAGTTATACAAACAATGAGCAGTTCTTC
-	few	TRBV7-7	TRBJ2-7	CASRPLGNRTYEQYF	TGCGCCAGCAGGCCCCTAGGTAACAGGACCTACGAGCAGTACTTC
-	-	TRBV12-3/TRBV12-4	TRBJ2-2	CASILLRANTGELFF	TGTGCCAGCATCTTACTCAGAGCGAACACCGGGGAGCTGTTTTTT
-	few	TRBV29-1	TRBJ2-2	CSTREDTGELFF	TGCAGCACTAGGGAGGACACCGGGGAGCTGTTTTTT
-	many	TRBV10-3	TRBJ2-2	CAISEETKATGELFF	TGTGCCATCAGTGAGGAGACTAAGGCCACCGGGGAGCTGTTTTTT
-	-	TRBV2	TRBJ2-4	CASRELFRIRKNIQYF	TGTGCCAGCAGGGAGTTGTTTCGGATCCGTAAAAACATTCAGTACTTC
-	few	TRBV6-1	TRBJ2-2	CASSRPRSTEAGELFF	TGTGCCAGCAGCAGACCTCGCTCGACAGAGGCCGGGGAGCTGTTTTTT